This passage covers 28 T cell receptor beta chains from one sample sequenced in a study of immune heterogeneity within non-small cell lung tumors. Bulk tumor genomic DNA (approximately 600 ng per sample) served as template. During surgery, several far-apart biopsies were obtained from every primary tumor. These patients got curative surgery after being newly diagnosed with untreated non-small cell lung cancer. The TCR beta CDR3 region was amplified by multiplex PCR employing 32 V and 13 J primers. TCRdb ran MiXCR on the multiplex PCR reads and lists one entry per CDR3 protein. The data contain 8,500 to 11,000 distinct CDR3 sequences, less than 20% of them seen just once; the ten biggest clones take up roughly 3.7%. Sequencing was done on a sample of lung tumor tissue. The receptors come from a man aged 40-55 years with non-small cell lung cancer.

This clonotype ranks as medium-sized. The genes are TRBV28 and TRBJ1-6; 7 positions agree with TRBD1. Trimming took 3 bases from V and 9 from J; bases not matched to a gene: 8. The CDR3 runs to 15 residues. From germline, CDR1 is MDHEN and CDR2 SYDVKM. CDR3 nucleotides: TGTGCCAGCAGTTTTAGGTTTACAGGGGTTTCACCCCTCCACTTT. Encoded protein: CASSFRFTGVSPLHF.

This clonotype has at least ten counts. CDR3 residues: CASSPSRDEQYF. The DNA for the CDR3 is TGTGCCAGCAGTCCCTCGAGGGACGAGCAGTACTTC. This chain joins TRBV6-1 and TRBJ2-7; tentative D call: TRBD2 (5 bases). The germline CDR1 and CDR2 sequences are MNHNS and SASEGT. This CDR3 comprises 12 residues. Trimming removed 5 bases at V and 5 bases at J, with 10 bases between.

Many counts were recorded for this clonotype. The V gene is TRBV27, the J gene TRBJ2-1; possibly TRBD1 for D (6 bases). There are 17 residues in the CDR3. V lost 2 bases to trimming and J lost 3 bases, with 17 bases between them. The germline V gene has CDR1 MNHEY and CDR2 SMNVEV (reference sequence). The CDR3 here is CASSLPPQGPYYNEQFF. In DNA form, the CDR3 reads TGTGCCAGCAGTTTACCCCCGCAGGGGCCCTACTACAATGAGCAGTTCTTC.

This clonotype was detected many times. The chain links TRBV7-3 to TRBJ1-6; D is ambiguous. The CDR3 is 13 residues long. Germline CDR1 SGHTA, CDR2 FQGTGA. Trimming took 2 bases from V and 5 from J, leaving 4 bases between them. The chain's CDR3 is CASSLDHNSPLHF. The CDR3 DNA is TGTGCCAGCAGCTTAGACCATAATTCACCCCTCCACTTT.

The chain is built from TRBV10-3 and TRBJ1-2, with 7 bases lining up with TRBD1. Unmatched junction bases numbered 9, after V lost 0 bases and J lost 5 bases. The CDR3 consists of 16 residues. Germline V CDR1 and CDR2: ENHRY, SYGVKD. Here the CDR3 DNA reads TGTGCCATCAGTGAGTCTTACCAGGGGGGAGTGTATGGCTACACCTTC. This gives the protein CAISESYQGGVYGYTF.

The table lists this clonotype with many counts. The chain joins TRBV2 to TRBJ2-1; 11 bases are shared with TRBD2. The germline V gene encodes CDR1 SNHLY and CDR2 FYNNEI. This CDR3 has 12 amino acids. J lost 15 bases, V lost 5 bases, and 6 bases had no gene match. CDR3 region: CASSSTSGVTFF. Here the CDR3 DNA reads TGTGCCAGCAGTTCGACTAGCGGGGTTACGTTCTTC.

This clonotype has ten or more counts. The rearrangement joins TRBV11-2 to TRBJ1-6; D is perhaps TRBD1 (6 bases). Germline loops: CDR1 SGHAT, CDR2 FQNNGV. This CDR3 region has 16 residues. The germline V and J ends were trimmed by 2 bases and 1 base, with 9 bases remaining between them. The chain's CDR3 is CASSLNDRSYNSPLHF. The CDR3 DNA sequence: TGTGCCAGCAGCTTAAACGACAGGTCCTATAATTCACCCCTCCACTTT.

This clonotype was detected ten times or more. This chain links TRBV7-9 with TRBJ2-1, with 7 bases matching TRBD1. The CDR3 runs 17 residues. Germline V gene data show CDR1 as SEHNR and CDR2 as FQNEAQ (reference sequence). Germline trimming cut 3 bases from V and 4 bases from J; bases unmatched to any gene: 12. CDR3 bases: TGTGCCAGCAGCTTGGTTGGAACAGGGGACACATACAATGAGCAGTTCTTC. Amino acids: CASSLVGTGDTYNEQFF. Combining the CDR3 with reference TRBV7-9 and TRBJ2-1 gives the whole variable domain DTGVSQNPRHKITKRGQNVTFRCDPISEHNRLYWYRQTLGQGPEFLTYFQNEAQLEKSRLLSDRFSAERPKGSFSTLEIQRTEQGDSAMYLCASSLVGTGDTYNEQFFGPGTRLTVL.

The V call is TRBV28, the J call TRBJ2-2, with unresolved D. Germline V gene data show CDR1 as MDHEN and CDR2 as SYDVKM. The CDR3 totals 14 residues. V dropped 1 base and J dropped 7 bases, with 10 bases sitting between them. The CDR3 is CASSLFRRGGELFF. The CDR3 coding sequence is TGTGCCAGCAGTTTATTCCGGCGTGGCGGGGAGCTGTTTTTT.

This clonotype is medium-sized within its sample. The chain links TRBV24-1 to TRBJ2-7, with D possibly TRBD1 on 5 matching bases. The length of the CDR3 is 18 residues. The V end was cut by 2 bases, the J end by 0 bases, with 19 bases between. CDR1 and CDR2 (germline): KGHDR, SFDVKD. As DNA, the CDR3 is TGTGCCACCAGTGATTCCCTGCCCGCGGACGGACACTCCTACGAGCAGTACTTC. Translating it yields CATSDSLPADGHSYEQYF.

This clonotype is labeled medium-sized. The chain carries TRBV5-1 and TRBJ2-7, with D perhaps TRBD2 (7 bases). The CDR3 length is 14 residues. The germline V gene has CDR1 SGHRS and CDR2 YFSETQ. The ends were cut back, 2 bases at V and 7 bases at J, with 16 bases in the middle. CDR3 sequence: CASSLGGGPGEQYF. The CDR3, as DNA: TGCGCCAGCAGCTTAGGGGGAGGGCCGGGAGAGCAGTACTTC.

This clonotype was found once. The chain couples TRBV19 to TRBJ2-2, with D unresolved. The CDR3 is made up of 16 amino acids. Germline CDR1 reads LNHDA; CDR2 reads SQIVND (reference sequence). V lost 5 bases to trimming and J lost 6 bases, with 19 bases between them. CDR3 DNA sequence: TGTGCCAGTAGTCCTGCTGGCAGTTTGGGCGCCGGGGAGCTGTTTTTT. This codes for CASSPAGSLGAGELFF.

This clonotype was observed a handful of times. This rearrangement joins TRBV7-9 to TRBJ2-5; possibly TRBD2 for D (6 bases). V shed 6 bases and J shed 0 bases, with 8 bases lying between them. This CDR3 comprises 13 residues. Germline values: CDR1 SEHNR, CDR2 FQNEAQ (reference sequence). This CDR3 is CASREGNQETQYF. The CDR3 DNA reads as TGTGCCAGCAGGGAGGGGAACCAAGAGACCCAGTACTTC.

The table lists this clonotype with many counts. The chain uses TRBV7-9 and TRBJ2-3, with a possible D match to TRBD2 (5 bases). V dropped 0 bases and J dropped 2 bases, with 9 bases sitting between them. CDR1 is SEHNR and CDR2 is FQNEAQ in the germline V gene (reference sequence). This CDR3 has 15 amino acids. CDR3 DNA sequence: TGTGCCAGCAGCTTAGCTGAGAGGGCCACAGATACGCAGTATTTT. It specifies CASSLAERATDTQYF.

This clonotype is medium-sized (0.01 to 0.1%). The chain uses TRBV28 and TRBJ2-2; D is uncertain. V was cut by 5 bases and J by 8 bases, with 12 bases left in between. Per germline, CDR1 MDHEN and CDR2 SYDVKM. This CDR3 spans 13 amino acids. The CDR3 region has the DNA TGTGCCAGCAGTCCGTTCTTCCCGGGGGAGCTGTTTTTT. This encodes CASSPFFPGELFF.

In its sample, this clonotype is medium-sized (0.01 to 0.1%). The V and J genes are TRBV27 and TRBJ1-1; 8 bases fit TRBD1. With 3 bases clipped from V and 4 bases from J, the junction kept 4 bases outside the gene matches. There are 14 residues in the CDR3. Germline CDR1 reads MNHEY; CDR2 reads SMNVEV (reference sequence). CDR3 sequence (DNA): TGTGCCAGCAGTTTGATCGACAGGGGCACTGAAGCTTTCTTT. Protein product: CASSLIDRGTEAFF.

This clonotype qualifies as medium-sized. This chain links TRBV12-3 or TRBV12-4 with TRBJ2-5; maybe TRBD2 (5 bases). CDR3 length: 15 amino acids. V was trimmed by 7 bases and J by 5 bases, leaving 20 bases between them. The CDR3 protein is CASTQLQTGLETQYF. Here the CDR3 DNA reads TGTGCCAGCACCCAGCTACAGACGGGGTTGGAGACCCAGTACTTC.

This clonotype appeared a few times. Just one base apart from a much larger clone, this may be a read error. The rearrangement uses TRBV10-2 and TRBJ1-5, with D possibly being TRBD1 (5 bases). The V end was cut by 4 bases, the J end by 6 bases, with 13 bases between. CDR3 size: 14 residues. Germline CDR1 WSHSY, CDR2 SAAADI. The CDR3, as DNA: TGCGCCAGCAGTGCCCAGGTGCAGGGTCAGCCCCAGCATTTT. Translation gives CASSAQVQGQPQHF.

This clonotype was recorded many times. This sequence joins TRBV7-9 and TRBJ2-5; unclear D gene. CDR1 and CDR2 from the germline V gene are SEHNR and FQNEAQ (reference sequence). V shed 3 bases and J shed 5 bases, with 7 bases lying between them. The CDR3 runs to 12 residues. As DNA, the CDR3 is TGTGCCAGCAGCTTCTCCCTGGAGACCCAGTACTTC. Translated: CASSFSLETQYF.

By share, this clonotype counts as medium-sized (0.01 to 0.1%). The CDR3, as DNA: TGTGCCAGCACACACCCCGGGACAGGGCTTATAGTTGGCAATCAGCCCCAGCATTTT. It translates to CASTHPGTGLIVGNQPQHF. The chain joins TRBV28 to TRBJ1-5, with 9 bases fitting TRBD1. Per germline, CDR1 MDHEN and CDR2 SYDVKM. J was trimmed by 2 bases and V by 7 bases; bases with no gene match: 18. This CDR3 has 19 amino acids. Using reference TRBV28 and TRBJ1-5 for the parts outside the CDR3, the full variable domain is DVKVTQSSRYLVKRTGEKVFLECVQDMDHENMFWYRQDPGLGLRLIYFSYDVKMKEKGDIPEGYSVSREKKERFSLILESASTNQTSMYLCASTHPGTGLIVGNQPQHFGDGTRLSIL.

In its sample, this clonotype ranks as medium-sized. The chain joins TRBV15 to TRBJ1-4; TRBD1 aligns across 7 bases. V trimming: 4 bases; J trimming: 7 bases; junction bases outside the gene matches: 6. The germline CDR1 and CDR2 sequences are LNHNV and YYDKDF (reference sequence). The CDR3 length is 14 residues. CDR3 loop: CATSTGQFAEKLFF. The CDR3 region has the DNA TGTGCCACCAGCACGGGACAGTTTGCTGAAAAACTGTTTTTT.

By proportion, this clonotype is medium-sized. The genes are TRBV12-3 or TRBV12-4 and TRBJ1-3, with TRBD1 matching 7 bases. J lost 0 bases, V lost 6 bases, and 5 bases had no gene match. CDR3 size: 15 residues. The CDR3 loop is CASRRRQGSGNTIYF. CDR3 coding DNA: TGTGCCAGCAGAAGGAGACAGGGCTCTGGAAACACCATATATTTT.

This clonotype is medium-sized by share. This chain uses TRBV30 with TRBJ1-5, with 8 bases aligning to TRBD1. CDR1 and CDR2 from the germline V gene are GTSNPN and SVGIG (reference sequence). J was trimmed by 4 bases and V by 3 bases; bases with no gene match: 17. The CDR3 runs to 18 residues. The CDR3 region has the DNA TGTGCCTGGAGCCCCATCCTGCCCGGGACAGGAGGAAATCAGCCCCAGCATTTT. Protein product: CAWSPILPGTGGNQPQHF.

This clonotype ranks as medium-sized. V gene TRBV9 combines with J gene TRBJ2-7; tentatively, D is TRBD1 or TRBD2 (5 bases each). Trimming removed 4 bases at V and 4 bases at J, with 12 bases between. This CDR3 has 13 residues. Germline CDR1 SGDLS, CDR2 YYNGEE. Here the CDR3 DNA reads TGTGCCAGCAGCCCGGGACCTTGGTACGAGCAGTACTTC. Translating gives CASSPGPWYEQYF.

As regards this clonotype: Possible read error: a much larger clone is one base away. The CDR3 region is CASSPLGFAGELFF. For the CDR3, the DNA is TGTGCCAGCAGTCCCCTGGGCTTCGCCGGGGAGCTGTTTTTT. The chain couples TRBV6-2 or TRBV6-3 to TRBJ2-2, with unresolved D. CDR1 and CDR2 (germline): MNHEY, SVGEGT. The CDR3 is 14 amino acids. The V and J ends lost 5 bases and 6 bases respectively, with 13 bases between them.

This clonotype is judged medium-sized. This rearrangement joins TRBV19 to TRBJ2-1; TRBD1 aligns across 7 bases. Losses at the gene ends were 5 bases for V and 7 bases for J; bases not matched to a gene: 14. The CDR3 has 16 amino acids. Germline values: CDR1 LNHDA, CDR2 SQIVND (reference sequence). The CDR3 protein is CASSLPGPQGVNEQFF. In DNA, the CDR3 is TGTGCCAGTAGTCTACCGGGACCCCAGGGGGTGAATGAGCAGTTCTTC.

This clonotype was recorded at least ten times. The CDR3 protein is CSARLAGGFTDTQYF. The DNA for the CDR3 is TGCAGTGCTAGACTAGCGGGAGGATTCACAGATACGCAGTATTTT. The rearrangement joins TRBV20-1 to TRBJ2-3; 11 bases agree with TRBD2. This CDR3 region has 15 residues. Per germline, CDR1 DFQATT and CDR2 SNEGSKA (reference sequence). V lost 2 bases, J lost 2 bases, and 3 bases stayed unmatched.

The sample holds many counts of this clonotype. The CDR3, as DNA: TGTGCCAGCAGCTTAGCGCTGCCCCGTGAGCAGTTCTTC. Translated: CASSLALPREQFF. The chain employs TRBV7-9 and TRBJ2-1; the D is unclear. The CDR3 is 13 amino acids. Germline V lookup: CDR1 SEHNR, CDR2 FQNEAQ (reference sequence). V was clipped by 0 bases and J by 9 bases, with 9 bases between them.